This record concerns one T cell receptor (beta chain) sequence. The data are from a study of blood T cell repertoires in COVID-19. The table came from immunoSEQ multiplex PCR; TCRdb's copy has only in-frame clones and leaves some out. The sample has 95,000 to 100,000 clones, over 85% seen once. Germline assignment: CDR1 SGDLS and CDR2 YYNGEE. The CDR3 spans 12 residues. Trimming stripped 3 bases from V and 7 bases from J, with 10 bases between. This chain uses TRBV9 with TRBJ1-2; D gene ambiguous. Sequenced input: peripheral blood. This clonotype was obtained from a human donor with COVID-19, enrolled during active disease. The donor label of this sample is uncertain. DNA for the CDR3: TGTGCCAGCAGCGCGTACCCCGGTGGCTACACCTTC. Protein sequence: CASSAYPGGYTF.